The rows below give T cell receptor beta chains drawn from one sample of a study of siplizumab effects on memory and regulatory T cells. Here immunoSEQ multiplex PCR was the method, and the copy in TCRdb shows in-frame clones only, minus some. The table shows 55,000 to 70,000 clones, with more than 80% occurring only once. The source material was CD8+ T cells sorted from blood. The receptors here all came from a human donor in good health. CDR3s leave out the opening cysteine and the closing phenylalanine or tryptophan.

j_gene	v_gene	CDR3aa
TRBJ2-1	TRBV29-1	SVVLGNEQF
TRBJ1-1	TRBV7-5	ARSLVWGECEAF
TRBJ2-3	TRBV7-8	ASSDRVLGDTQY
TRBJ1-3	TRBV9	ASSPSGFTSGNTIY
TRBJ1-1	TRBV5-5	ASSLLGSEAF
TRBJ1-1	TRBV5-4	ASSDWTEKMAF
TRBJ2-1	TRBV9	ASSAFGSSYNEQF
TRBJ2-7	TRBV29-1	SVWQDYEQY
TRBJ2-3	TRBV7-3	ASKGSTDTQY
TRBJ1-4	TRBV6-5	ASSEVQGNEKLF
TRBJ2-7	TRBV9	ASSVGRFSYEQY
TRBJ2-1	TRBV6-5	ASSYSKLAGVSEQF
TRBJ1-1	TRBV28	ASRGWGNTEAF
TRBJ2-7	TRBV6-4	ARGLAGVIYEQY
TRBJ2-3	TRBV5-6	ASSLIGGSVTDTQY
TRBJ2-1	TRBV9	ASSGTGRDEQF
TRBJ1-2	TRBV25-1	ASSVWTGPDYGYT
TRBJ2-7	TRBV7-6	ASSLGGASDEQY
TRBJ2-5	TRBV2	ASSGHVKTQY
TRBJ2-5	TRBV30	AWSHTSGRETQY
TRBJ2-1	TRBV2	ASSAVGQGVLEQF
TRBJ2-7	TRBV6-5	ASSYGRYRSSYEQY
TRBJ2-3	TRBV7-3	ASSLWGAPTDTQY
TRBJ2-5	TRBV7-9	AVLWDRKQETQY
TRBJ2-7	TRBV28	ASSPSPQVNEQY
TRBJ2-2	TRBV9	ASRELAGNTGELF
TRBJ1-4	TRBV27	ASSKIRDTPNEKLF
TRBJ2-2	TRBV29-1	SVPGRGTGELF
TRBJ2-2	TRBV5-1	ASSVTGELF
TRBJ2-3	TRBV27	VSRALGTDTQY
TRBJ1-5	TRBV7-9	ASSLSEEDSNQPQH
TRBJ2-1	TRBV5-1	ASSLGPSGVGSSYNEQF
TRBJ2-7	TRBV7-9	ASSWGVGLESEQY
TRBJ1-2	TRBV4-1	ASSHGGDYGYT
TRBJ2-3	TRBV27	ASSLFSGSDTQY
TRBJ1-5	TRBV6-4	ASSEGSNQPQH
TRBJ2-2	TRBV5-1	ASRDGNTGELF
TRBJ2-7	TRBV5-5	ASSLPGRNEQY
TRBJ1-5	TRBV5-5	ASSLLGGRSNQPQH
TRBJ2-1	TRBV15	ATSSRDSSYNEQF